This T cell receptor beta chain was sequenced for a study of blood T cells in healthy people across ages. This CDR3 is built from 17 residues. Losses at the gene ends were 1 base for V and 0 bases for J; bases not matched to a gene: 7. Germline V gene sequence: CDR1 SGHRS, CDR2 YFSETQ. Study conclusions and caveats: Fewer expanded clones and more diversity marked long-lived versus aged donors.

A second PCR of 7 to 11 cycles used a sample-barcoded 5' primer and a J-beta primer mix. TCRdb recomputed calls from the 5' RACE reads with MiXCR, one row per CDR3 protein. In the table there are some 1.5 million distinct CDR3 sequences, roughly 27% of which are singletons. This clonotype was seen a handful of times. Its antigen remains unknown. The sequenced sample was blood. This chain links TRBV5-1 with TRBJ1-1; 9 positions match TRBD1. This TCR came from a woman in her twenties or thirties in good health. Written as DNA, the CDR3 is TGCGCCAGCAGCTTGCAGAGACAGGGGGGACTGAACACTGAAGCTTTCTTT. This gives the protein CASSLQRQGGLNTEAFF.